This T cell receptor beta chain comes out of a study of blood T cell repertoires in COVID-19. The CDR3 spans 15 residues. The V and J ends lost 7 bases and 0 bases respectively, with 13 bases between them. CDR1 KGHDR and CDR2 SFDVKD come from the germline V gene. Profiling relied on immunoSEQ multiplex PCR, and the TCRdb table lists in-frame clones only, not all of them. The repertoire consists of roughly 95,000 clones, with 70% to 90% occurring once and the leading ten covering roughly 4.1%. The chain combines TRBV24-1 with TRBJ2-3; weak D call: TRBD2 (6 bases). The clonotype was recovered from a man aged 55 to 70 with acute or convalescent COVID-19. Sequenced: peripheral blood. CDR3 in DNA: TGTGCCACCAGCTCTTTCGGGACTAGCACAGATACGCAGTATTTT. Amino acids: CATSSFGTSTDTQYF.